Presented here are 25 T cell receptor beta chains from one specimen sequenced in a study of blood T cell repertoires in COVID-19. Clones were sequenced by immunoSEQ multiplex PCR, and TCRdb holds only the in-frame ones, with some missing. The sample holds about 280,000 clones, 70% to 90% seen once. Sequencing was performed on peripheral blood. Every receptor here comes from a woman aged 25-40 years with active or convalescent COVID-19.

The chain is built from TRBV7-9 and TRBJ2-3; 12 bases line up with TRBD2. The CDR3 totals 15 residues. Germline CDR1 SEHNR, CDR2 FQNEAQ (reference sequence). V trimming: 9 bases; J trimming: 2 bases; junction bases outside the gene matches: 6. This CDR3 reads CASETSGGTTDTQYF. The CDR3 nucleotides are TGTGCCAGTGAAACTAGCGGGGGGACCACAGATACGCAGTATTTT. Complete variable domain (other parts from reference TRBV7-9 and TRBJ2-3): DTGVSQNPRHKITKRGQNVTFRCDPISEHNRLYWYRQTLGQGPEFLTYFQNEAQLEKSRLLSDRFSAERPKGSFSTLEIQRTEQGDSAMYLCASETSGGTTDTQYFGPGTRLTVL.

The chain is built from TRBV27 and TRBJ2-5, with D possibly matching TRBD2 (6 bases). V dropped 5 bases and J dropped 2 bases, with 12 bases sitting between them. This CDR3 region has 14 residues. CDR1 and CDR2 from the germline V gene are MNHEY and SMNVEV (reference sequence). The CDR3 nucleotides are TGTGCCAGCAGTGAACTGGGAGGTCAAGAGACCCAGTACTTC. This sequence encodes CASSELGGQETQYF.

V gene TRBV19 combines with J gene TRBJ1-5; D unclear. CDR1 is LNHDA, CDR2 SQIVND, per germline (reference sequence). Trimming pared 3 bases from V and 0 bases from J, leaving 9 bases between. There are 15 residues in the CDR3. The CDR3 DNA reads TGTGCCAGTAGTATTATACTCTATAGCAATCAGCCCCAGCATTTT. Amino acid sequence: CASSIILYSNQPQHF. The whole variable domain, filled in from reference TRBV19 and TRBJ1-5, reads DGGITQSPKYLFRKEGQNVTLSCEQNLNHDAMYWYRQDPGQGLRLIYYSQIVNDFQKGDIAEGYSVSREKKESFPLTVTSAQKNPTAFYLCASSIILYSNQPQHFGDGTRLSIL.

The chain uses TRBV6-6 and TRBJ2-1; D is ambiguous. CDR3 size: 12 residues. The V end was cut by 8 bases, the J end by 2 bases, with 7 bases between. The V gene's germline CDR1 is MNHNY and CDR2 SVGAGI (reference sequence). CDR3 sequence (DNA): TGTGCCAGCTCATCTACCTACAATGAGCAGTTCTTC. It is translated as CASSSTYNEQFF.

This sequence joins TRBV2 and TRBJ2-3; 7 bases are shared with TRBD1. Germline CDR1 is SNHLY and CDR2 is FYNNEI. This CDR3 spans 15 amino acids. Trimming cost V 5 bases and J 2 bases; bases outside gene matches: 7. Here the CDR3 DNA reads TGTGCCAGCAGTCCAAGACAGGGATACACAGATACGCAGTATTTT. This codes for CASSPRQGYTDTQYF.

The J gene is TRBJ2-7, the V gene TRBV7-2; D is perhaps TRBD1 (6 bases). Trimming left V 4 bases short and J 5 bases short, with 18 bases between. CDR3 length: 15 residues. Germline lookup yields CDR1 SGHTA and CDR2 FQGNSA. CDR3 amino acids: CASSSRGHSLHEQYF. The DNA of the CDR3 is TGTGCCAGCAGCTCCAGGGGCCATTCTCTACACGAGCAGTACTTC.

This clone was detected a few times. The chain couples TRBV6-6 to TRBJ2-5; maybe TRBD2 (5 bases). V gave up 4 bases and J gave up 5 bases, with 5 bases separating them. CDR1 is MNHNY, CDR2 SVGAGI, per germline (reference sequence). The CDR3 is made up of 11 amino acids. CDR3 sequence reads: CASSLAETQYF. The CDR3 DNA reads TGTGCCAGCAGTTTAGCGGAGACCCAGTACTTC.

The rearrangement links TRBV28 to TRBJ1-2; D is uncertain. The germline CDR1 and CDR2 sequences are MDHEN and SYDVKM. The V and J ends lost 5 bases and 1 base respectively, with 5 bases between them. The CDR3 runs to 12 residues. CDR3 coding DNA: TGTGCCAGCAGTATGCGTAACTATGGCTACACCTTC. Protein product: CASSMRNYGYTF.

This chain uses TRBV27 with TRBJ2-7, with D maybe TRBD1 (5 bases). CDR1 is MNHEY, CDR2 SMNVEV, per germline (reference sequence). V lost 3 bases and J lost 1, with 13 bases in between. This CDR3 region has 15 residues. CDR3 nucleotides: TGTGCCAGCAGTTTGTACCACACAGGTTCCTACGAGCAGTACTTC. Protein: CASSLYHTGSYEQYF.

V is TRBV5-1 and J is TRBJ2-1, with 8 bases aligning to TRBD2. CDR3 size: 18 residues. Germline V CDR1 and CDR2: SGHRS, YFSETQ. Trimming at V came to 0 bases and at J to 6 bases, leaving 14 bases not matched to a gene. Here the CDR3 reads CASSLEFSGGPGANEQFF. As DNA, the CDR3 is TGCGCCAGCAGCTTGGAGTTTTCGGGGGGGCCGGGGGCCAATGAGCAGTTCTTC.

The chain couples TRBV28 to TRBJ1-1, with D hard to call. Germline V lookup: CDR1 MDHEN, CDR2 SYDVKM. The CDR3 spans 15 residues. V lost 4 bases and J lost 1, with 13 bases in between. CDR3 in amino acids: CASSSPILRNTEAFF. DNA of the CDR3: TGTGCCAGCAGTTCCCCTATTTTGAGGAACACTGAAGCTTTCTTT.

This clone was observed a handful of times. The chain employs TRBV6-2 or TRBV6-3 and TRBJ1-5, with a possible D match to TRBD1 (6 bases). From germline, CDR1 is MNHEY and CDR2 SVGEGT. The CDR3 contains 13 residues. The V and J ends lost 5 bases and 4 bases respectively, with 9 bases between them. CDR3 region: CASSRTVNQPQHF. In DNA, the CDR3 is TGTGCCAGCAGTAGGACAGTTAATCAGCCCCAGCATTTT.

This chain joins TRBV5-1 and TRBJ1-6; D gene uncertain. The V end lost 2 bases, the J end lost 6 bases, and 12 bases lay between the germline ends. Per germline, CDR1 SGHRS and CDR2 YFSETQ. The CDR3 length is 15 residues. The CDR3 is CASSFEVFVNSPLHF. The CDR3 DNA is TGCGCCAGCAGCTTTGAGGTTTTTGTTAATTCACCCCTCCACTTT.

J is TRBJ2-5 and V is TRBV21-1; the table's D call, TRBD1, has no DNA check behind it. TRBV21-1 is described as a pseudogene. This CDR3 is built from 13 residues. The CDR3 is CASSAGPQETQYF. CDR3 nucleotides: TGTGCCAGCAGTGCAGGTCCCCAAGAGACCCAGTACTTC.

This clone was seen a single time. The rearrangement uses TRBV6-5 and TRBJ1-2; 10 positions agree with TRBD1. The CDR3 consists of 15 residues. Germline trimming cut 7 bases from V and 4 bases from J; bases unmatched to any gene: 9. The germline CDR1 and CDR2 sequences are MNHEY and SVGAGI. The CDR3 reads CASTPLGDRGYGYTF. The CDR3 DNA reads TGTGCCAGCACCCCCCTCGGGGACAGGGGCTATGGCTACACCTTC.

This clone was observed a few times. The V and J genes are TRBV9 and TRBJ2-2; TRBD1 is a possible D gene (5 bases). CDR3 length: 16 amino acids. Germline V gene sequence: CDR1 SGDLS, CDR2 YYNGEE. V was trimmed by 4 bases and J by 1 base, leaving 14 bases between them. The CDR3 DNA follows: TGTGCCAGCAGCTCACGGTTGACAGTGAACACCGGGGAGCTGTTTTTT. Its protein product is CASSSRLTVNTGELFF.

In nucleotides, the CDR3 is TGCAGCGTTTCCTCCGGGACAGGGATGTGGACAGATACGCAGTATTTT. Its protein product is CSVSSGTGMWTDTQYF. The chain couples TRBV29-1 to TRBJ2-3, with TRBD1 matching over 9 bases. This CDR3 has 16 residues. Germline values: CDR1 SQVTM, CDR2 ANQGSEA. V lost 5 bases and J lost 3; bases outside the gene matches: 12.

This clone was observed a single time. J is TRBJ2-5 and V is TRBV6-2 or TRBV6-3; TRBD2 is a possible D gene (6 bases). This CDR3 has 16 amino acids. Trimming pared 3 bases from V and 5 bases from J, leaving 19 bases between. Germline assignment: CDR1 MNHEY and CDR2 SVGEGT. The CDR3 nucleotides are TGTGCCAGCAGTTATGATATCGGGCAGGGAGGTGAGACCCAGTACTTC. It yields the protein CASSYDIGQGGETQYF.

The chain recombines TRBV5-5 with TRBJ2-2; perhaps TRBD1 as D (7 bases). This CDR3 comprises 16 residues. V dropped 4 bases and J dropped 0 bases, with 13 bases sitting between them. Per germline, CDR1 SGHKS and CDR2 YYEKEE (reference sequence). CDR3 protein: CASSRSGGTNTGELFF. The DNA of the CDR3 is TGTGCCAGCAGCCGATCAGGGGGGACGAACACCGGGGAGCTGTTTTTT. Variable domain in full (rest from reference TRBV5-5 and TRBJ2-2): DAGVTQSPTHLIKTRGQQVTLRCSPISGHKSVSWYQQVLGQGPQFIFQYYEKEERGRGNFPDRFSARQFPNYSSELNVNALLLGDSALYLCASSRSGGTNTGELFFGEGSRLTVL.

This clone was detected a few times. V and J are TRBV5-5 and TRBJ1-5; 8 bases line up with TRBD1. Germline values: CDR1 SGHKS, CDR2 YYEKEE (reference sequence). The CDR3 runs to 15 residues. V trimming: 4 bases; J trimming: 2 bases; junction bases outside the gene matches: 5. CDR3: CASSRTGGGNQPQHF. The CDR3 coding sequence is TGTGCCAGCAGCCGAACAGGGGGGGGCAATCAGCCCCAGCATTTT.

This clone was seen only a few times. The chain employs TRBV6-1 and TRBJ1-3; TRBD1 is a possible D gene (6 bases). V shed 1 base and J shed 4 bases, with 11 bases lying between them. The CDR3 contains 15 residues. Germline CDR1 and CDR2: MNHNS and SASEGT. DNA for the CDR3: TGTGCCAGCAGTGAAGTTTGGCAGGGGGGAAACACCATATATTTT. Its translation: CASSEVWQGGNTIYF.

The genes are TRBV6-2 or TRBV6-3 and TRBJ2-1; 7 bases are a match to TRBD2. With V trimmed by 0 bases and J by 4 bases, 3 bases remained unmatched. This CDR3 is built from 15 residues. The germline gives CDR1 MNHEY, CDR2 SVGEGT. The CDR3 is CASSYSRGNYNEQFF. In nucleotides, the CDR3 is TGTGCCAGCAGTTACTCGCGGGGGAATTACAATGAGCAGTTCTTC.

J is TRBJ2-1 and V is TRBV5-5; D is possibly TRBD1 (6 bases). There are 15 residues in the CDR3. Trimming took 7 bases from V and 5 from J, leaving 19 bases between them. Germline V gene data show CDR1 as SGHKS and CDR2 as YYEKEE (reference sequence). CDR3 residues: CASQTLTGINNEQFF. CDR3 DNA sequence: TGTGCCAGCCAGACACTGACAGGAATAAACAATGAGCAGTTCTTC.

This chain connects TRBV4-2 to TRBJ2-3; possibly TRBD1 for D (6 bases). The CDR3 consists of 18 residues. With 0 bases removed from V and 1 base from J, the gap between germline ends came to 17 bases. Germline V CDR1 and CDR2: LGHNA, YNFKEQ. In DNA form, the CDR3 reads TGTGCCAGCAGCCAAGACTTTGCGACACAGGGAGGCACAGATACGCAGTATTTT. Residues: CASSQDFATQGGTDTQYF.

The chain uses TRBV13 and TRBJ2-7; 10 bases match TRBD1. Germline V CDR1 and CDR2: PRHDT, FYEKMQ (reference sequence). Trimming at V came to 5 bases and at J to 5 bases, leaving 12 bases not matched to a gene. This CDR3 region has 16 residues. The CDR3 sequence: CASSITGTGERDEQYF. In nucleotides, the CDR3 is TGTGCCAGCAGCATCACCGGGACAGGGGAGCGCGACGAGCAGTACTTC.